This paragraph reports one T cell receptor beta chain. Antigen specificity is unknown. V dropped 0 bases and J dropped 0 bases, with 4 bases sitting between them. Germline assignment: CDR1 SGDLS and CDR2 YYNGEE. This CDR3 has 15 amino acids. This sample stems from a study of T cell responses to AZD1222 COVID-19 vaccine. Notes on the study in general: Across the whole spike, CD4 TCRs peaked at regions 160-218 and 743-854. Baseline testing showed seropositivity in only a handful of AZD1222 recipients. The sample set comprised mostly white British donors with more females, and clonal diversity was possibly underestimated. Vaccination with two AZD1222 doses was followed by a rise in Spike-specific TCR breadth and depth.

TCRdb's copy holds only in-frame clones and misses some; the assay was immunoSEQ multiplex PCR. This repertoire shows tens of thousands of clones, around nine tenths found once; its top ten account for less than 5.5%. The V gene is TRBV9, the J gene TRBJ2-6; D is ambiguous. The sequenced sample was peripheral blood, obtained on day 0 of MenACWY control vaccination. The receptor was isolated from an adult in good health. CDR3 amino acids: CASSVATSGANVLTF. The CDR3 DNA follows: TGTGCCAGCAGCGTAGCGACCTCTGGGGCCAACGTCCTGACTTTC.